This is a list of T cell receptor beta chains from one sample in a study of blood T cell repertoires in COVID-19. Profiled with immunoSEQ multiplex PCR; TCRdb holds only in-frame clones, not every one. The sample yields about 240,000 clones, about 80% seen once. The sample comprised peripheral blood. The source is an elderly woman with acute or convalescent COVID-19. CDR3s include the opening cysteine and the closing phenylalanine or tryptophan. The D gene is left open where the match is weak. A clone size is listed for some rows: how often the clone was seen (once, few, many), or a class if it is expanded.

v_call: TRBV6-5
d_call: NA
j_call: TRBJ1-4
clone_size: NA
cdr3_nt: TGTACCCAGGGTCAAAGGCTCAATGAAAAACTGTTTTTT
cdr3_aa: CTQGQRLNEKLFF

v_call: TRBV27
d_call: TRBD2
j_call: TRBJ2-1
clone_size: NA
cdr3_nt: TGTGCCAGCAGTCCCGCGGGGGTCCACAATGAGCAGTTCTTC
cdr3_aa: CASSPAGVHNEQFF

v_call: TRBV5-1
d_call: TRBD2
j_call: TRBJ2-7
clone_size: NA
cdr3_nt: TGCGCCAGCAGCTTGGGGACTAGCGGTACCTACGAGCAGTACTTC
cdr3_aa: CASSLGTSGTYEQYF

v_call: TRBV24-1
d_call: TRBD1
j_call: TRBJ1-1
clone_size: NA
cdr3_nt: TGTGCCACCAGTGATGGCCGTCGGCAGGGGGCTCCCACTGAAGCTTTCTTT
cdr3_aa: CATSDGRRQGAPTEAFF

v_call: TRBV6-5
d_call: NA
j_call: TRBJ1-5
clone_size: NA
cdr3_nt: TGTGCCAGCAGTCCGACAGGTTATGGCAATCAGCCCCAGCATTTT
cdr3_aa: CASSPTGYGNQPQHF

v_call: TRBV30
d_call: NA
j_call: TRBJ2-1
clone_size: NA
cdr3_nt: TGTGCCTGGAGCGGAATAATATTTAGGGGGGAGCAGTTCTTC
cdr3_aa: CAWSGIIFRGEQFF

v_call: TRBV27
d_call: NA
j_call: TRBJ1-1
clone_size: once
cdr3_nt: TGTGCCAGCAGTTTGTCCCCAGGGGTCACTGAAGCTTTCTTT
cdr3_aa: CASSLSPGVTEAFF

v_call: TRBV9
d_call: NA
j_call: TRBJ1-6
clone_size: few
cdr3_nt: TGTGCCAGCAGCGTAGATTGGGCAGGCGACAATTCACCCCTCCACTTT
cdr3_aa: CASSVDWAGDNSPLHF

v_call: TRBV30
d_call: TRBD1
j_call: TRBJ1-4
clone_size: NA
cdr3_nt: TGTGCCCTATCCTTAGGGACAGGGCCAGAAAAACTGTTTTTT
cdr3_aa: CALSLGTGPEKLFF

v_call: TRBV18
d_call: NA
j_call: TRBJ1-4
clone_size: NA
cdr3_nt: TGTGCCAGCTCACCACTGGCTCGCGGTGCAAATGAAAAACTGTTTTTT
cdr3_aa: CASSPLARGANEKLFF

v_call: TRBV5-6
d_call: NA
j_call: TRBJ1-4
clone_size: NA
cdr3_nt: TGTGCCAGCAGCCCCAACTACTCGGGAAATGAAAAACTGTTTTTT
cdr3_aa: CASSPNYSGNEKLFF

v_call: TRBV7-8
d_call: NA
j_call: TRBJ1-5
clone_size: NA
cdr3_nt: TGTGCCAGCAGCTTACAGGGAAATCAGCCCCAGCATTTT
cdr3_aa: CASSLQGNQPQHF

v_call: TRBV7-9
d_call: NA
j_call: TRBJ1-1
clone_size: NA
cdr3_nt: TGTGCCAGCATTCGGGGGGCGGGAGTTTCCACTGAAGCTTTCTTT
cdr3_aa: CASIRGAGVSTEAFF

v_call: TRBV18
d_call: NA
j_call: TRBJ1-2
clone_size: NA
cdr3_nt: TGTGCCAGCTCACCATATACCGGGACTTACAGCTCTGGCTACACCTTC
cdr3_aa: CASSPYTGTYSSGYTF

v_call: TRBV5-1
d_call: TRBD2
j_call: TRBJ2-1
clone_size: few
cdr3_nt: TGCGCCAGCAGCTCGGAAGCGGGGAGCTCCTACAATGAGCAGTTCTTC
cdr3_aa: CASSSEAGSSYNEQFF

v_call: TRBV5-4
d_call: TRBD1
j_call: TRBJ2-3
clone_size: NA
cdr3_nt: TGTGCCAGCAGAAAAACCGGGACAGTAACCACAGATACGCAGTATTTT
cdr3_aa: CASRKTGTVTTDTQYF

v_call: TRBV16
d_call: NA
j_call: TRBJ2-2
clone_size: NA
cdr3_nt: TGTGCCAGCAGCCCCTTGAACAGGAACACCGGGGAGCTGTTTTTT
cdr3_aa: CASSPLNRNTGELFF

v_call: TRBV28
d_call: TRBD1
j_call: TRBJ1-2
clone_size: NA
cdr3_nt: TGTGCCAGCAGTACCCCGCGGGAGGGGGCAGTGCGTGGCTACACCTTC
cdr3_aa: CASSTPREGAVRGYTF

v_call: TRBV25-1
d_call: NA
j_call: TRBJ1-3
clone_size: NA
cdr3_nt: TGTGCCAGCAGTGCAAAGCTTACTGGAAACACCATATATTTT
cdr3_aa: CASSAKLTGNTIYF

v_call: TRBV1
d_call: NA
j_call: TRBJ2-3
clone_size: NA
cdr3_nt: TGCACCAGCAGCCACGGAGGGACTAGCGGGGGGTGGGCAGATACGCAGTATTTT
cdr3_aa: CTSSHGGTSGGWADTQYF

v_call: TRBV7-2
d_call: NA
j_call: TRBJ2-2
clone_size: once
cdr3_nt: TGTGCCAGCAGCTGGGGGGTCCCTCCCGAGGGCACCGGGGAGCTGTTTTTT
cdr3_aa: CASSWGVPPEGTGELFF

v_call: TRBV28
d_call: TRBD1
j_call: TRBJ1-5
clone_size: NA
cdr3_nt: TGTGCCAGCAGTGTTACCGGGACAGAGGGCAATCAGCCCCAGCATTTT
cdr3_aa: CASSVTGTEGNQPQHF

v_call: TRBV5-4
d_call: NA
j_call: TRBJ2-3
clone_size: NA
cdr3_nt: TGTGCCAGCAGCTTGTTGAGTGAGCGGTCCACAGATACGCAGTATTTT
cdr3_aa: CASSLLSERSTDTQYF

v_call: TRBV28
d_call: TRBD1
j_call: TRBJ1-5
clone_size: NA
cdr3_nt: TGTGCCAGCAGTAGACAGGGTGGTAGCAATCAGCCCCAGCATTTT
cdr3_aa: CASSRQGGSNQPQHF

v_call: TRBV19
d_call: TRBD1
j_call: TRBJ1-2
clone_size: NA
cdr3_nt: TGTGCCAGTAGTATAGCAAGGACAGGGTATGGCTACACCTTC
cdr3_aa: CASSIARTGYGYTF

v_call: TRBV6-5
d_call: TRBD1
j_call: TRBJ1-3
clone_size: few
cdr3_nt: TGTGCCAGCAGCTCCCTGGGACAGATGGGAAACACCATATATTTT
cdr3_aa: CASSSLGQMGNTIYF

v_call: TRBV28
d_call: NA
j_call: TRBJ1-3
clone_size: NA
cdr3_nt: TGTGCCAGCAGTACGCTCAGGGGCTCTGGAAACACCATATATTTT
cdr3_aa: CASSTLRGSGNTIYF

v_call: TRBV6-5
d_call: NA
j_call: TRBJ1-2
clone_size: NA
cdr3_nt: TGTGCCAGCAGTCACACCTTGAGCAGGGAATACGGCCAAACCTTC
cdr3_aa: CASSHTLSREYGQTF

v_call: TRBV5-1
d_call: TRBD2
j_call: TRBJ2-3
clone_size: NA
cdr3_nt: TGCGCCAGCAGCTTGGACGGCGGGGGGGCGGGTACGCAGTATTTT
cdr3_aa: CASSLDGGGAGTQYF

v_call: TRBV19
d_call: TRBD1
j_call: TRBJ1-5
clone_size: NA
cdr3_nt: TGTGCCAGTAGTATAGCCCCTCGGACAGGGCGAAATCAGCCCCAGCATTTT
cdr3_aa: CASSIAPRTGRNQPQHF

v_call: TRBV5-8
d_call: NA
j_call: TRBJ1-2
clone_size: few
cdr3_nt: TGTGCCAGCAGCCCCCAACAGGGAGTCTTTCGTGGCTACACCTTC
cdr3_aa: CASSPQQGVFRGYTF

v_call: TRBV6-5
d_call: NA
j_call: TRBJ2-1
clone_size: NA
cdr3_nt: TGTGCCAGCCCGCCACCCGGACTCGCGGAGCAGTTCTTC
cdr3_aa: CASPPPGLAEQFF

v_call: TRBV19
d_call: NA
j_call: TRBJ1-1
clone_size: NA
cdr3_nt: TGTGCCAGTAGTTCTCGGGGAATAAACACTGAAGCTTTCTTT
cdr3_aa: CASSSRGINTEAFF

v_call: TRBV6-1
d_call: TRBD1
j_call: TRBJ2-2
clone_size: NA
cdr3_nt: TGTGCCAGCAGGAACAGGGGTACCGGGGAGCTGTTTTTT
cdr3_aa: CASRNRGTGELFF

v_call: TRBV5-1
d_call: TRBD2
j_call: TRBJ2-1
clone_size: NA
cdr3_nt: TGCGCCAGCAGCCCCTTAGCGGGGGGGTACAATGAGCAGTTCTTC
cdr3_aa: CASSPLAGGYNEQFF

v_call: TRBV12-3/TRBV12-4
d_call: NA
j_call: TRBJ2-2
clone_size: NA
cdr3_nt: TGTGCCAGCAGTCGCCGAGGGGGGGAGCTGTTTTTT
cdr3_aa: CASSRRGGELFF